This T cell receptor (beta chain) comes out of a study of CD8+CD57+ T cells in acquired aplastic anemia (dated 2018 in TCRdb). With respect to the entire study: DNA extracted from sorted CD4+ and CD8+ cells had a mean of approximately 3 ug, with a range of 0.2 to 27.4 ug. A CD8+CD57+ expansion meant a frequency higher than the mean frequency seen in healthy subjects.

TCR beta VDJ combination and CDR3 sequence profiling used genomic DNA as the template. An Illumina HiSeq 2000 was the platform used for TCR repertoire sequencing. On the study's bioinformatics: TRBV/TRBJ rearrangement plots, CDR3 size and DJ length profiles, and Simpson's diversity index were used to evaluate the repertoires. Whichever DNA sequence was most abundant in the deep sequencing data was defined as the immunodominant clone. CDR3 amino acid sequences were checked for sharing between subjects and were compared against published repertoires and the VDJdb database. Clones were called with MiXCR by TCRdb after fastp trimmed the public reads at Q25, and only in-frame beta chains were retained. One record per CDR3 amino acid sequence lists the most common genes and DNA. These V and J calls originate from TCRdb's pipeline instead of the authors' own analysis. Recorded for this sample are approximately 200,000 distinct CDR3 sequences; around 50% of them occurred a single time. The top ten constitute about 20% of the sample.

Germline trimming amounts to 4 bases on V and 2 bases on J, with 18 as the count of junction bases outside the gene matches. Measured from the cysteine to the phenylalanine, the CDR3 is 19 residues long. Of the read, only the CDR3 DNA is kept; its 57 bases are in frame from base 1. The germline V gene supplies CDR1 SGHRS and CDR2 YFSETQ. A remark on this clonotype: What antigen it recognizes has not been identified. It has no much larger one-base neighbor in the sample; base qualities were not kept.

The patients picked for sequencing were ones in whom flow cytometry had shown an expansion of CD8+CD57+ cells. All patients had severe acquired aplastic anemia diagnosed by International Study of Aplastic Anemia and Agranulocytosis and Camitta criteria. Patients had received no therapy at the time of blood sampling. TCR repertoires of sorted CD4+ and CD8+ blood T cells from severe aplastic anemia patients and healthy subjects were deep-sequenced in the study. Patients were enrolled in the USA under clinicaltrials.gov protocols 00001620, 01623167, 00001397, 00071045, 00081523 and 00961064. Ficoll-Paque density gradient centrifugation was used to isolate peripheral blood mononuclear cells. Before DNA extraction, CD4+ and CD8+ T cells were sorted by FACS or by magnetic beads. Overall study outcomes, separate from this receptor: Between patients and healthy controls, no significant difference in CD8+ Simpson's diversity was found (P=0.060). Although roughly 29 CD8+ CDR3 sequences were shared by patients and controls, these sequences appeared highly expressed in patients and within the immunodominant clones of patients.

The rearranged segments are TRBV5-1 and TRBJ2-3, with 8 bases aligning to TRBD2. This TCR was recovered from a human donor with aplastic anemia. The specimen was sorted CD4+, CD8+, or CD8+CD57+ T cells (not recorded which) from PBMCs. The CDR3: CASSPGRYWSGGFTDTQYF. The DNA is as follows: TGCGCCAGCAGCCCCGGCCGTTATTGGAGCGGGGGTTTCACAGATACGCAGTATTTT. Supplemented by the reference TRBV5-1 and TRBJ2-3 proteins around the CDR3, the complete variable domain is KAGVTQTPRYLIKTRGQQVTLSCSPISGHRSVSWYQQTPGQGLQFLFEYFSETQRNKGNFPGRFSGRQFSNSRSEMNVSTLELGDSALYLCASSPGRYWSGGFTDTQYFGPGTRLTVL.